The 6 T cell receptor beta chains below all came from one sample that was sequenced in a study of T cell changes during pregnancy in multiple sclerosis. The assay was immunoSEQ multiplex PCR, and TCRdb's table has in-frame clones only and misses some. In the table there are tens of thousands of clones, roughly 91% of which are singletons. Sequencing was performed on CD4+ T cells from peripheral blood mononuclear cells, taken in the second trimester of pregnancy. The receptors were sampled from a female donor with multiple sclerosis, enrolled in a pregnancy study.

The gene calls are TRBV5-1 and TRBJ2-4, with 10 bases that match TRBD1. With V trimmed by 5 bases and J by 5 bases, 4 bases remained unmatched. There are 14 residues in the CDR3. The V gene's germline CDR1 is SGHRS and CDR2 YFSETQ. CDR3 region: CASSRGTGENIQYF. CDR3 bases: TGCGCCAGCAGTCGAGGGACAGGGGAAAACATTCAGTACTTC.

V and J are TRBV6-1 and TRBJ2-2; 9 bases align to TRBD2. Germline V gene data show CDR1 as MNHNS and CDR2 as SASEGT. The CDR3 contains 14 residues. V dropped 6 bases and J dropped 6; count of bases not matched to a gene: 5. CDR3 nucleotide sequence: TGTGCCAGCAGGGCGGGAGGGCCAGCCGGGGAGCTGTTTTTT. Translating it yields CASRAGGPAGELFF.

The V call is TRBV23-1, the J call TRBJ1-5; no clear D gene. TRBV23-1 is sorted into the ORF group, with uncertain function. This CDR3 is 18 amino acids long. V was pared by 1 base and J by 2 bases, with 18 bases between. CDR3 protein: CASSQFDRRREGNQPQHF. The CDR3 DNA reads TGCGCCAGCAGTCAATTCGACCGTCGGAGGGAGGGCAATCAGCCCCAGCATTTT.

This chain links TRBV9 with TRBJ2-3; 7 bases are shared with TRBD1. Trimming removed 0 bases from V and 0 bases from J; junction bases left unmatched: 1. Germline V gene sequence: CDR1 SGDLS, CDR2 YYNGEE. This CDR3 comprises 15 residues. The CDR3, as DNA: TGTGCCAGCAGCGTAGTGGGACAGAGCACAGATACGCAGTATTTT. It codes for CASSVVGQSTDTQYF.

This rearrangement joins TRBV4-1 to TRBJ2-7; 9 bases are a match to TRBD1. Losses at the gene ends were 2 bases for V and 6 bases for J; bases not matched to a gene: 5. The CDR3 runs to 14 residues. The germline V gene has CDR1 MGHRA and CDR2 YSYEKL. The CDR3 is CASSQTGGSAEQYF. CDR3 DNA sequence: TGCGCCAGCAGCCAAACAGGGGGCTCCGCCGAGCAGTACTTC.

CDR3 sequence: CATSRDRGTAYGYTF. Written as DNA, the CDR3 is TGTGCCACCAGCAGAGATCGGGGAACCGCCTATGGCTACACCTTC. V and J are TRBV15 and TRBJ1-2; D gene ambiguous. From germline, CDR1 is LNHNV and CDR2 YYDKDF (reference sequence). Trimming stripped 0 bases from V and 4 bases from J, with 12 bases between. The CDR3 covers 15 residues.